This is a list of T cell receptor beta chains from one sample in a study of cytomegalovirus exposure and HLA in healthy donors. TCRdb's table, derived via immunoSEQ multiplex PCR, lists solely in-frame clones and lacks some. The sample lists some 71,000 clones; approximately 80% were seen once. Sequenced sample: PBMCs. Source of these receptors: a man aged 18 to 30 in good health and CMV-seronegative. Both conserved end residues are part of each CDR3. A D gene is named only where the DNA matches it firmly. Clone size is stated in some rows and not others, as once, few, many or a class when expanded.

cdr3_nt: TGTGCCAGCAGCTTTAGGGCAGGGGCGAACACTGAAGCTTTCTTT
cdr3_aa: CASSFRAGANTEAFF
v_call: TRBV11-2
clone_size: -
j_call: TRBJ1-1
d_call: -

cdr3_nt: TGTGCCAGCAGCTTGGCAGGGTCTGAGACCCAGTACTTC
cdr3_aa: CASSLAGSETQYF
v_call: TRBV5-4
clone_size: -
j_call: TRBJ2-5
d_call: -

cdr3_nt: TGTGCCAGCAGTTCGTCGTTGGGGGCTGGCTACACCTTC
cdr3_aa: CASSSSLGAGYTF
v_call: TRBV6-5
clone_size: -
j_call: TRBJ1-2
d_call: -

cdr3_nt: TGTGCCAGCAGTGTCTCATTCGGACCTATGGGGCCCACCGGGGAGCTGTTTTTT
cdr3_aa: CASSVSFGPMGPTGELFF
v_call: TRBV6-4
clone_size: -
j_call: TRBJ2-2
d_call: -

cdr3_nt: TGTGCCAGCAGCCAAGATGCTAGCGGGGGTTTTACCGGGGAGCTGTTTTTT
cdr3_aa: CASSQDASGGFTGELFF
v_call: TRBV4-2
clone_size: -
j_call: TRBJ2-2
d_call: TRBD2

cdr3_nt: TGTGCCAGCAGCTTGGTATTAGCGGGGGGGGGCGGGGAGCAGTTCTTC
cdr3_aa: CASSLVLAGGGGEQFF
v_call: TRBV5-6
clone_size: -
j_call: TRBJ2-1
d_call: TRBD2

cdr3_nt: TGTGCCAGCAGTTACACCGAGCAGTTCTTC
cdr3_aa: CASSYTEQFF
v_call: TRBV28
clone_size: -
j_call: TRBJ2-1
d_call: -

cdr3_nt: TGCGCCAGCAGCTTGGCAGGGGGCGCGGATCAGCCCCAGCATTTT
cdr3_aa: CASSLAGGADQPQHF
v_call: TRBV5-1
clone_size: -
j_call: TRBJ1-5
d_call: TRBD1

cdr3_nt: TGTGCCACGCAACCGGGACAGACCATGAACACTGAAGCTTTCTTT
cdr3_aa: CATQPGQTMNTEAFF
v_call: TRBV19
clone_size: few
j_call: TRBJ1-1
d_call: TRBD1

cdr3_nt: TGTGCCAGCAGCCCGGGTCGAATTTCGGGGGGCTACACCTTC
cdr3_aa: CASSPGRISGGYTF
v_call: TRBV7-8
clone_size: -
j_call: TRBJ1-2
d_call: -

cdr3_nt: TGTGCCAGCGTGACCACAGGGGGGGTCGGCAATCAGCCCCAGCATTTT
cdr3_aa: CASVTTGGVGNQPQHF
v_call: TRBV19
clone_size: few
j_call: TRBJ1-5
d_call: TRBD1

cdr3_nt: TGCGCCAGCAGCCAAGCGTCTAGCGGGTGGGAGACCCAGTACTTC
cdr3_aa: CASSQASSGWETQYF
v_call: TRBV4-1
clone_size: -
j_call: TRBJ2-5
d_call: TRBD2

cdr3_nt: TGTGCCAGCAGTTTTATGAACACTGAAGCTTTCTTT
cdr3_aa: CASSFMNTEAFF
v_call: TRBV28
clone_size: -
j_call: TRBJ1-1
d_call: -

cdr3_nt: TGTGCCAGCAGCCAATCAGGGTTGTTCACTGAAGCTTTCTTT
cdr3_aa: CASSQSGLFTEAFF
v_call: TRBV7-8
clone_size: few
j_call: TRBJ1-1
d_call: -

cdr3_nt: TGCGCCAGCAGCCAGAGGGCGGGGATCAGGGAGCAACCTTCAATCACAGATACGCAGTATTTT
cdr3_aa: CASSQRAGIREQPSITDTQYF
v_call: TRBV4-3
clone_size: few
j_call: TRBJ2-3
d_call: -

cdr3_nt: TGTGCCACCGGAATCCTTACAGGGAGCCGGTACCAAGAGACCCAGTACTTC
cdr3_aa: CATGILTGSRYQETQYF
v_call: TRBV19
clone_size: -
j_call: TRBJ2-5
d_call: -

cdr3_nt: TGTGCCAGCAGTTTACAGGGGGCAAGGAACACTGAAGCTTTCTTT
cdr3_aa: CASSLQGARNTEAFF
v_call: TRBV27
clone_size: -
j_call: TRBJ1-1
d_call: TRBD1

cdr3_nt: TGTGCCAGCAGCGTTGGACTAGCGGGGGCCACCGGGGAGCTGTTTTTT
cdr3_aa: CASSVGLAGATGELFF
v_call: TRBV9
clone_size: -
j_call: TRBJ2-2
d_call: TRBD2

cdr3_nt: TGTGCCAGCAGCGTAGGGGGGGTTGATACGCAGTATTTT
cdr3_aa: CASSVGGVDTQYF
v_call: TRBV9
clone_size: -
j_call: TRBJ2-3
d_call: -

cdr3_nt: TGTGCCAGCAGCTTAGTTGGGGTGGGGGGGGACTCCTACGAGCAGTACTTC
cdr3_aa: CASSLVGVGGDSYEQYF
v_call: TRBV7-2
clone_size: -
j_call: TRBJ2-7
d_call: TRBD2

cdr3_nt: TGCGCCAGCAGCTTCAGTGCAACTAATGAAAAACTGTTTTTT
cdr3_aa: CASSFSATNEKLFF
v_call: TRBV5-1
clone_size: -
j_call: TRBJ1-4
d_call: -

cdr3_nt: TGTGCCAGCAGCCCTTCGTGGACAGGGGCCGCGAACACTGAAGCTTTCTTT
cdr3_aa: CASSPSWTGAANTEAFF
v_call: TRBV11-2
clone_size: -
j_call: TRBJ1-1
d_call: TRBD1

cdr3_nt: TGTGCCAGTAGTAGACAGGGAAATCAGCCCCAGCATTTT
cdr3_aa: CASSRQGNQPQHF
v_call: TRBV19
clone_size: -
j_call: TRBJ1-5
d_call: TRBD1

cdr3_nt: TGTGCCAGCAGCGTAGGCGGAGGGACCCACGAGCAGTACTTC
cdr3_aa: CASSVGGGTHEQYF
v_call: TRBV9
clone_size: -
j_call: TRBJ2-7
d_call: -

cdr3_nt: TGTGCCAGCTCACCACCAGGTTACAGCCAGAACACTGAAGCTTTCTTT
cdr3_aa: CASSPPGYSQNTEAFF
v_call: TRBV18
clone_size: -
j_call: TRBJ1-1
d_call: -